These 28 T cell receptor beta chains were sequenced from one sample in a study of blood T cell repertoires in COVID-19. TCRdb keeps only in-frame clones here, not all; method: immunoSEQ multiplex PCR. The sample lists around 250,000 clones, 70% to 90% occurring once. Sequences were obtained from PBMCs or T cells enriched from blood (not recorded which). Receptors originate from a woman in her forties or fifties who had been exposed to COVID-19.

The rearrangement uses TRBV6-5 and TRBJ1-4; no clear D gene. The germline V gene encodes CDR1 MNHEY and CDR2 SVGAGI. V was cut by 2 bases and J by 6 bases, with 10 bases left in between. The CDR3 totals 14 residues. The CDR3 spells CASSYLFGDEKLFF. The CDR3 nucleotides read TGTGCCAGCAGTTACCTGTTCGGGGATGAAAAACTGTTTTTT.

The CDR3 spells CASSQGRTGNQPQHF. CDR3 nucleotide sequence: TGTGCCAGCAGCCAAGGCCGGACAGGTAATCAGCCCCAGCATTTT. The rearrangement joins TRBV3-1 (or the pseudogene TRBV3-2) to TRBJ1-5, with TRBD1 matching over 7 bases. Germline CDR1 is LGHDT and CDR2 is YNNKEL (reference sequence). V shed 1 base, J shed 4 bases, and the junction held 4 bases outside the gene matches. The CDR3 is 15 residues long.

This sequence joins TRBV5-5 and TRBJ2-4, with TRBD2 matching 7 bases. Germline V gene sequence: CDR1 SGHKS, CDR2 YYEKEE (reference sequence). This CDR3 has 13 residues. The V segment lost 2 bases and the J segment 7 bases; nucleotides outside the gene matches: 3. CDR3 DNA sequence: TGTGCCAGCAGCTTAGCGGGGAACAACATTCAGTACTTC. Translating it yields CASSLAGNNIQYF.

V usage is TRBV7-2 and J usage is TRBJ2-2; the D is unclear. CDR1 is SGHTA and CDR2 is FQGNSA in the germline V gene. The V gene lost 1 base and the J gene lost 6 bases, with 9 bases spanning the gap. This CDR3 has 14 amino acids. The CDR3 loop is CASSLVLGAGELFF. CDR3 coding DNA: TGTGCCAGCAGCTTAGTTCTAGGAGCCGGGGAGCTGTTTTTT.

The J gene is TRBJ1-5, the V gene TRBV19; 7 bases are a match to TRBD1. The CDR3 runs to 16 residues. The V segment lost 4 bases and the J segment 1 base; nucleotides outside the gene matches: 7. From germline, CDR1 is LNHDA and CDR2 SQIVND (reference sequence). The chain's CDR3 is CASSRQGWASNQPQHF. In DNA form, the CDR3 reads TGTGCCAGTAGTAGACAGGGTTGGGCCAGCAATCAGCCCCAGCATTTT. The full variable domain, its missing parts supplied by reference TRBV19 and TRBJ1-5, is DGGITQSPKYLFRKEGQNVTLSCEQNLNHDAMYWYRQDPGQGLRLIYYSQIVNDFQKGDIAEGYSVSREKKESFPLTVTSAQKNPTAFYLCASSRQGWASNQPQHFGDGTRLSIL.

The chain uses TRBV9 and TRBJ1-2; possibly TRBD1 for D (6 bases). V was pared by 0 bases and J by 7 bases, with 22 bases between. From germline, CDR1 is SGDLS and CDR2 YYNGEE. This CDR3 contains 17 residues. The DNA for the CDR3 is TGTGCCAGCAGCGTAGAAGGGGGATCGGGTTCGCGTCTTGGCTACACCTTC. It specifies CASSVEGGSGSRLGYTF.

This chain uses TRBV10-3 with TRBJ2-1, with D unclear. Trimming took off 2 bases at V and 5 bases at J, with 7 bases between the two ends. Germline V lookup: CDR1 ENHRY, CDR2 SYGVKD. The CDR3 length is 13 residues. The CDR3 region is CAISEGRHNEQFF. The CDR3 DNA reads TGTGCCATCAGTGAGGGCAGGCACAATGAGCAGTTCTTC.

CDR3 in DNA: TGTGCCAGCAGCCAAAGAGGAGTCGGGGGGCATGGCTACACCTTC. Translation gives CASSQRGVGGHGYTF. The chain combines TRBV3-1 (or the pseudogene TRBV3-2) with TRBJ1-2, with D possibly matching TRBD1 (6 bases). This CDR3 is built from 15 residues. From germline, CDR1 is LGHDT and CDR2 YNNKEL (reference sequence). Between the trimmed V and J ends, which lost 2 bases and 6 bases, there was a span of 16 bases.

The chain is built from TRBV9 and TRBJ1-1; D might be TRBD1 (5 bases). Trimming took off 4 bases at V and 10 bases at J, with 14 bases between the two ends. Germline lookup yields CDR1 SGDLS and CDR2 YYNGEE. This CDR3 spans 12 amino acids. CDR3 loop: CASSPYTGVAFF. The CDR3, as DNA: TGTGCCAGCAGCCCCTACACGGGGGTAGCTTTCTTT.

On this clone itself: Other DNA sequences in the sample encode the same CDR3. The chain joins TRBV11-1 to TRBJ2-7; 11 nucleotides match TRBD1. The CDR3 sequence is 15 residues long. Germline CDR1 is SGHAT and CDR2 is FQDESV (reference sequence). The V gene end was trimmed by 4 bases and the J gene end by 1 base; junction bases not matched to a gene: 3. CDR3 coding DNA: TGTGCCAGCAGCTCGCGGGACAGGGGGTCCTACGAGCAGTACTTC. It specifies CASSSRDRGSYEQYF. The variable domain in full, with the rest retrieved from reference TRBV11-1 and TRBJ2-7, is EAEVAQSPRYKITEKSQAVAFWCDPISGHATLYWYRQILGQGPELLVQFQDESVVDDSQLPKDRFSAERLKGVDSTLKIQPAELGDSAMYLCASSSRDRGSYEQYFGPGTRLTVT.

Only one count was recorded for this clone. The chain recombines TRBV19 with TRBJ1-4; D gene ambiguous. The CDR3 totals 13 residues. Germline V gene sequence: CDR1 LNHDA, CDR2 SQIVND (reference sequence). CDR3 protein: CASRRGGNEKLFF. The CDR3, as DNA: TGTGCTTCCCGGCGGGGAGGTAATGAAAAACTGTTTTTT.

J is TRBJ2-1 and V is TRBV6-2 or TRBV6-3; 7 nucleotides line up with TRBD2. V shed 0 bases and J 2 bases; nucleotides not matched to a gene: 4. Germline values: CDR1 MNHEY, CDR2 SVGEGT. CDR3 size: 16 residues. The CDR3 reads CASSYSRRGTYNEQFF. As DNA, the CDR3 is TGTGCCAGCAGTTACTCGAGGCGGGGGACCTACAATGAGCAGTTCTTC.

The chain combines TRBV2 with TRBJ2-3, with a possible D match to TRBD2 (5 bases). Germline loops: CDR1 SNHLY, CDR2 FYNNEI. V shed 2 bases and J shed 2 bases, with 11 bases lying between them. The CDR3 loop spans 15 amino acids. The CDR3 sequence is CASSETSGSTDTQYF. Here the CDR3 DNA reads TGTGCCAGCAGTGAAACTAGTGGTTCCACAGATACGCAGTATTTT.

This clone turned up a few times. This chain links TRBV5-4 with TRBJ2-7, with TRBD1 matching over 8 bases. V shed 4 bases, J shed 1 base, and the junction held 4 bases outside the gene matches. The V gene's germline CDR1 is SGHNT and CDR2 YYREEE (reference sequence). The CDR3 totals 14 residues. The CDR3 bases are TGTGCCAGCAGCCACGGGACAGGATCCTACGAGCAGTACTTC. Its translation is CASSHGTGSYEQYF.

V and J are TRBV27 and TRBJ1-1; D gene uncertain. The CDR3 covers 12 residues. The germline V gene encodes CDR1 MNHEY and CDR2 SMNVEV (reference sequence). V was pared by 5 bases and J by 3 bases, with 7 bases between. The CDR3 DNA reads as TGTGCCAGCAGTACCGGGGACACTGAAGCTTTCTTT. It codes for CASSTGDTEAFF.

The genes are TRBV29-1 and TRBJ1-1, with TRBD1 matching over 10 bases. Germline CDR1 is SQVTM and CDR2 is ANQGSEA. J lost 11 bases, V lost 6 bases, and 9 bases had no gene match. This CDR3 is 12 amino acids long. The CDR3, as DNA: TGCAGCGTGGGGTTGACAGGGGGCTCGGCTTTCTTT. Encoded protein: CSVGLTGGSAFF.

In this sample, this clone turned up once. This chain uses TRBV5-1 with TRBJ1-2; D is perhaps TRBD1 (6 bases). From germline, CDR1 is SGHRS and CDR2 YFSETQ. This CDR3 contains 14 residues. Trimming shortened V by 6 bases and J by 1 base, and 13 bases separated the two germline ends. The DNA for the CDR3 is TGCGCCAGCAACACAGGGAATAATAACTATGGCTACACCTTC. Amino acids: CASNTGNNNYGYTF.

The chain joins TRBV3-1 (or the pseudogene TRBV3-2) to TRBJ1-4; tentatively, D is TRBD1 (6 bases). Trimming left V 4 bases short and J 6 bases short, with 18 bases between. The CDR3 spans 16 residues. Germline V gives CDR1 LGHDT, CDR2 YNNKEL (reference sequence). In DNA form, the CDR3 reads TGTGCCAGCAGCCGCGCGGGGGGGCTTGACTATGAAAAACTGTTTTTT. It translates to CASSRAGGLDYEKLFF.

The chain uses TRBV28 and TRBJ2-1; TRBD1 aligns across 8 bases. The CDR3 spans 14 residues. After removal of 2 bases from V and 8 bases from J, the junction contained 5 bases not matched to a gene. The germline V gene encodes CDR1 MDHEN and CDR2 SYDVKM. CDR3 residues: CASSLMQGAYEQFF. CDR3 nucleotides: TGTGCCAGCAGTTTAATGCAGGGGGCCTATGAGCAGTTCTTC. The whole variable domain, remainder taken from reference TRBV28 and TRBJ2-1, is DVKVTQSSRYLVKRTGEKVFLECVQDMDHENMFWYRQDPGLGLRLIYFSYDVKMKEKGDIPEGYSVSREKKERFSLILESASTNQTSMYLCASSLMQGAYEQFFGPGTRLTVL.

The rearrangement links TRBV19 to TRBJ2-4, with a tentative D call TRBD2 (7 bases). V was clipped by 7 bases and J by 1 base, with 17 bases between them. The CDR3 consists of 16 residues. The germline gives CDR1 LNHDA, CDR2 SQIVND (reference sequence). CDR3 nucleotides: TGTGCCAGTAATCGGGGGGCCCCGGCTGCCAAAAACATTCAGTACTTC. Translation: CASNRGAPAAKNIQYF. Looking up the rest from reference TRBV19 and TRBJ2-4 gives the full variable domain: DGGITQSPKYLFRKEGQNVTLSCEQNLNHDAMYWYRQDPGQGLRLIYYSQIVNDFQKGDIAEGYSVSREKKESFPLTVTSAQKNPTAFYLCASNRGAPAAKNIQYFGAGTRLSVL.

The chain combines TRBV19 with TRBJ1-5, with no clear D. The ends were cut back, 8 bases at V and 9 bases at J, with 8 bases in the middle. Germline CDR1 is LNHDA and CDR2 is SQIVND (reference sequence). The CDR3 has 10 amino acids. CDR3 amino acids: CASGLTPQHF. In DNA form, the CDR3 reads TGTGCCAGTGGCCTTACGCCCCAGCATTTT.

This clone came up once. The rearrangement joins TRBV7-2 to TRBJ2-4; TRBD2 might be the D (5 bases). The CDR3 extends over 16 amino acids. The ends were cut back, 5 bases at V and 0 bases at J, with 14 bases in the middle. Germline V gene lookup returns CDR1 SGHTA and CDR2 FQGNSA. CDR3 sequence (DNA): TGTGCCAGCAGCCCCCGGCGGACTCTAGCCAAAAACATTCAGTACTTC. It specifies CASSPRRTLAKNIQYF.

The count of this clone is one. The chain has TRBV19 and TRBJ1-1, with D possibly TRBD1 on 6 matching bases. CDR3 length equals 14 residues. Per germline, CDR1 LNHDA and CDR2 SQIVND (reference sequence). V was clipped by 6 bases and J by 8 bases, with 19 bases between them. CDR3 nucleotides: TGTGCCAGTAGCGAGATGGTGGGGGCGAGAGAAGCTTTCTTT. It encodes CASSEMVGAREAFF.

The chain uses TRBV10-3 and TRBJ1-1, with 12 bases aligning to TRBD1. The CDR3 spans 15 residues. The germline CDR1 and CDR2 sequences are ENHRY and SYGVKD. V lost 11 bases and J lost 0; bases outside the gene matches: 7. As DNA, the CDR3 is TGTGCCGCCCGAGGGACAGGGGGCATGAACACTGAAGCTTTCTTT. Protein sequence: CAARGTGGMNTEAFF.

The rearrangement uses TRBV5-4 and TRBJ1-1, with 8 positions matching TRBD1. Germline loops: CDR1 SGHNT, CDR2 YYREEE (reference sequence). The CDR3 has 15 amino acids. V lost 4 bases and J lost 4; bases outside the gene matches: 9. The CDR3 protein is CASSGRTGRGTEAFF. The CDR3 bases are TGTGCCAGCAGCGGAAGGACAGGGAGGGGCACTGAAGCTTTCTTT.

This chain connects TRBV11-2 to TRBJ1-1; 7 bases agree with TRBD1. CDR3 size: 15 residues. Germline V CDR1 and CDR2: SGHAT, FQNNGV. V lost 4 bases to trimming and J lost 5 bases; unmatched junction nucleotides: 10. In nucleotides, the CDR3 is TGTGCCAGCAGCTCCAAGGGGGCTCCACGAACTGAAGCTTTCTTT. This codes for CASSSKGAPRTEAFF.

The CDR3 sequence: CASSPHYGMFPNTYEQYF. DNA for the CDR3: TGTGCCAGCAGCCCCCACTATGGAATGTTTCCTAATACCTACGAGCAGTACTTC. J is TRBJ2-7 and V is TRBV7-9; D call uncertain. Germline assignment: CDR1 SEHNR and CDR2 FQNEAQ (reference sequence). V lost 5 bases and J 2 bases, leaving 25 bases between the germline ends. The CDR3 contains 18 residues.

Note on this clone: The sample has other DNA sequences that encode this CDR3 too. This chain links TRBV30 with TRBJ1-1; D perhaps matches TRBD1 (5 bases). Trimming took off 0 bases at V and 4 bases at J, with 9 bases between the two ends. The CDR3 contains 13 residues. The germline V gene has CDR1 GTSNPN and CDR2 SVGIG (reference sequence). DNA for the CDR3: TGTGCCTGGAGTGTAAGCGGGGGCACTGAAGCTTTCTTT. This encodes CAWSVSGGTEAFF.